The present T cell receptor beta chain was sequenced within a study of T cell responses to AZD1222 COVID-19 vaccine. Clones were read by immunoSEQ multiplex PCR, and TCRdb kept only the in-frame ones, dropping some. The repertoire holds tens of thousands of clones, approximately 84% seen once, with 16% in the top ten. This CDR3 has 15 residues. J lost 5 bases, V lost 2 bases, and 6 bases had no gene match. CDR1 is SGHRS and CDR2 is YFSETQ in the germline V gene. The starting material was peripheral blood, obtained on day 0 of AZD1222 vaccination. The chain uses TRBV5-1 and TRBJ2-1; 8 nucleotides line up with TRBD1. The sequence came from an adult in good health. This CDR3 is CASSLADRDHNEQFF. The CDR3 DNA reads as TGCGCCAGCAGCTTAGCGGACAGGGACCACAATGAGCAGTTCTTC.